This is a list of T cell receptor beta chains from one sample in a study of cytomegalovirus exposure and HLA in healthy donors. Sequencing used immunoSEQ multiplex PCR; TCRdb keeps in-frame clones, though not all of them. The sample has 100,000 to 150,000 clones, around three quarters seen once. Material for sequencing was PBMCs. These receptors all come from a man in his forties in good health and CMV-seronegative. Each CDR3 is given with its conserved first and last residue. The order of the fields is clone size, V gene, J gene, CDR3 protein. Not every row has a clone size; where given, it reads once, few, many or a size class.

clone_size: .; v_call: TRBV9; j_call: TRBJ2-1; cdr3_aa: CASSARTSGSNEQFF
clone_size: .; v_call: TRBV28; j_call: TRBJ2-7; cdr3_aa: CASSLLAGGPYEQYF
clone_size: .; v_call: TRBV11-2; j_call: TRBJ2-1; cdr3_aa: CASSKLAEGYNEQFF
clone_size: .; v_call: TRBV6-1; j_call: TRBJ1-2; cdr3_aa: CASAKETGFNYGYTF
clone_size: .; v_call: TRBV30; j_call: TRBJ1-6; cdr3_aa: CAWSVTRGYNSPLHF
clone_size: .; v_call: TRBV27; j_call: TRBJ2-7; cdr3_aa: CASSLEQGGPYEQYF
clone_size: .; v_call: TRBV6-1; j_call: TRBJ2-3; cdr3_aa: CASSEGLAVGTDTQYF
clone_size: .; v_call: TRBV5-1; j_call: TRBJ2-1; cdr3_aa: CASSEANYNEQFF
clone_size: .; v_call: TRBV11-2; j_call: TRBJ2-2; cdr3_aa: CASRQGNTGELFF
clone_size: .; v_call: TRBV5-1; j_call: TRBJ2-2; cdr3_aa: CASSLYAGGTGELFF
clone_size: .; v_call: TRBV2; j_call: TRBJ2-7; cdr3_aa: CASAGTGGSEQYF
clone_size: .; v_call: TRBV5-1; j_call: TRBJ1-1; cdr3_aa: CATVLVMNTEAFF
clone_size: .; v_call: TRBV27; j_call: TRBJ2-7; cdr3_aa: CASSPTGDRFYEQYF
clone_size: .; v_call: TRBV5-1; j_call: TRBJ2-5; cdr3_aa: CASSLGLAGSWETQYF
clone_size: .; v_call: TRBV11-2; j_call: TRBJ2-2; cdr3_aa: CASSPHGGRSPGELFF
clone_size: .; v_call: TRBV2; j_call: TRBJ1-4; cdr3_aa: CASRYRQGNEKLFF
clone_size: few; v_call: TRBV28; j_call: TRBJ1-3; cdr3_aa: CASSRGTVVVGNTIYF
clone_size: .; v_call: TRBV25-1; j_call: TRBJ1-2; cdr3_aa: CASSDRRAANYGYTF
clone_size: .; v_call: TRBV12-2; j_call: TRBJ2-7; cdr3_aa: CASRFYPGLPDLCYEQYF
clone_size: .; v_call: TRBV7-3; j_call: TRBJ2-3; cdr3_aa: CASSLRQGAQDTQYF
clone_size: .; v_call: TRBV5-1; j_call: TRBJ2-5; cdr3_aa: CASSLAPQETQYF
clone_size: .; v_call: TRBV19; j_call: TRBJ2-3; cdr3_aa: CASSKVTGAPTDTQYF
clone_size: once; v_call: TRBV6-5; j_call: TRBJ1-5; cdr3_aa: CASSYGRGPPNQPQHF
clone_size: .; v_call: TRBV28; j_call: TRBJ2-5; cdr3_aa: CASQRGTGQETQYF